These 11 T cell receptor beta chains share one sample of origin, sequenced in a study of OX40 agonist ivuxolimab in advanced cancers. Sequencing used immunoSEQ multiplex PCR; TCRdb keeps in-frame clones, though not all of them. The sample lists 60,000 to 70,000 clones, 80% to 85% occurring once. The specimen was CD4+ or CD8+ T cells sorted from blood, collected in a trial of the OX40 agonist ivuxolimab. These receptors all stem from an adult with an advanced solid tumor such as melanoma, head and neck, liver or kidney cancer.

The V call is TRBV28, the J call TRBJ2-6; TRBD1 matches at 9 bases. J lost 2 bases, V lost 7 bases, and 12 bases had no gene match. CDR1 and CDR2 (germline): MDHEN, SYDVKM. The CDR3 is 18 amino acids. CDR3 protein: CASTLTQGAATGANVLTF. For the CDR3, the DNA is TGTGCCAGCACTCTCACACAGGGGGCGGCAACTGGGGCCAACGTCCTGACTTTC.

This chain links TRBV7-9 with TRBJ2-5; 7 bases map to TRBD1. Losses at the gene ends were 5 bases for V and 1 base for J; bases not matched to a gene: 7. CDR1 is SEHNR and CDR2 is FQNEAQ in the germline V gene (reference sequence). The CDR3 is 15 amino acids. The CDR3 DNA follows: TGTGCCAGCAGCCTCGGCGGACAGGCCCAAGAGACCCAGTACTTC. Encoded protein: CASSLGGQAQETQYF. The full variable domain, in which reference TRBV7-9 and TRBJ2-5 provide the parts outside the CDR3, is DTGVSQNPRHKITKRGQNVTFRCDPISEHNRLYWYRQTLGQGPEFLTYFQNEAQLEKSRLLSDRFSAERPKGSFSTLEIQRTEQGDSAMYLCASSLGGQAQETQYFGPGTRLLVL.

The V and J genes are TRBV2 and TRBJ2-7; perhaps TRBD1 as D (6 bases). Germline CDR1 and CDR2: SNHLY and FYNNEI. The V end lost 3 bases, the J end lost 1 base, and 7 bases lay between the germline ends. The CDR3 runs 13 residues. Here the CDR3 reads CASSETGSYEQYV. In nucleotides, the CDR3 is TGTGCCAGCAGTGAGACAGGTTCCTACGAGCAGTACGTC.

This CDR3 is CASSQQSGNQPQHF. CDR3 nucleotides: TGTGCCAGCAGTCAACAATCAGGGAATCAGCCCCAGCATTTT. The V call is TRBV27, the J call TRBJ1-5; possibly TRBD1 for D (5 bases). CDR3 length: 14 residues. Per the germline V gene, CDR1 is MNHEY and CDR2 is SMNVEV (reference sequence). V lost 5 bases and J lost 4, with 12 bases in between.

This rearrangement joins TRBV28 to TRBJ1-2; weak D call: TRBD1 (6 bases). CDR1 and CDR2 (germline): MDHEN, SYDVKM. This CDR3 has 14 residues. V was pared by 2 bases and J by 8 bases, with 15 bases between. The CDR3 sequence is CASSLPDSRLGYTF. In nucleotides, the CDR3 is TGTGCCAGCAGTTTACCGGACAGTCGGTTGGGCTACACCTTC.

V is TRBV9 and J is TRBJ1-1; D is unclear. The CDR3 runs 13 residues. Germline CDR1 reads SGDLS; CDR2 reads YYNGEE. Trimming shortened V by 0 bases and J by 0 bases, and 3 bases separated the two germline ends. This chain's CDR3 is CASSVGMNTEAFF. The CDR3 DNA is TGTGCCAGCAGCGTAGGTATGAACACTGAAGCTTTCTTT.

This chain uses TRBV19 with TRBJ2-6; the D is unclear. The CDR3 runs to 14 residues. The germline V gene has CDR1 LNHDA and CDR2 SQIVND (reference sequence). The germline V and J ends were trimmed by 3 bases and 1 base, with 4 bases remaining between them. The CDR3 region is CASSILSGANVLTF. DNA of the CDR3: TGTGCCAGTAGTATTCTTTCTGGGGCCAACGTCCTGACTTTC.

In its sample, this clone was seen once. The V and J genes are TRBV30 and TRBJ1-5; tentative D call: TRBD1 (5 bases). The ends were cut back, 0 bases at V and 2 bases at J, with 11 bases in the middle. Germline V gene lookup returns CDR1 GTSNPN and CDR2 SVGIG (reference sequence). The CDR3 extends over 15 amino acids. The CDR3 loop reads CAWSVRGTGNQPQHF. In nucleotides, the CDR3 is TGTGCCTGGAGTGTACGGGGGACGGGCAATCAGCCCCAGCATTTT.

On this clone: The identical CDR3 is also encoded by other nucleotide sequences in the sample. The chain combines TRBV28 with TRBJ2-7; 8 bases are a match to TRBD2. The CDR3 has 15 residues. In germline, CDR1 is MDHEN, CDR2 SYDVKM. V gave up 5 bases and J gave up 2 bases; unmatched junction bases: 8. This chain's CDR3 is CASSPLAGTTYEQYF. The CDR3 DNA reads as TGTGCCAGCAGTCCTCTAGCGGGCACAACCTACGAGCAGTACTTC.

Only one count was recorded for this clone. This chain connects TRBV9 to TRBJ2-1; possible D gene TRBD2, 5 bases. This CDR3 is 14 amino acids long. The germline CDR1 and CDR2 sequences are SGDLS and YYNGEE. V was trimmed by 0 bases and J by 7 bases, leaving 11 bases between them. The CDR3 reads CASSVEWRGNEQFF. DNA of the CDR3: TGTGCCAGCAGCGTAGAATGGCGAGGGAATGAGCAGTTCTTC.

CDR3 region: CASSHGTSANEQFF. The CDR3 DNA reads as TGTGCCAGCAGCCACGGGACTAGCGCTAATGAGCAGTTCTTC. The V and J genes are TRBV7-3 and TRBJ2-1; 10 bases fit TRBD2. The V gene's germline CDR1 is SGHTA and CDR2 FQGTGA. V lost 5 bases, J lost 7 bases, and 5 bases stayed unmatched. The CDR3 runs to 14 residues.